A single T cell receptor beta chain is shown here with its context. Which antigen it targets is not known. No clone much larger than this one lies a single base away; base qualities are absent. The data are from a study of identifying expanded T cells in peripheral blood (dated by TCRdb to about 2019). About the study as a whole: Technical replicates were generated by sequencing separate aliquots of the same genomic DNA pool, and four replicates were compared pairwise.

Overall results and qualifications from the work: The binomial model flagged approximately 1.2 differentially abundant clones between technical replicates, compared with approximately 16 over two weeks and approximately 20 over around four weeks. Across all healthy-donor time intervals, the beta-binomial model significantly cut both the number of clones called differentially abundant and the false-positive rate. The authors expected that over much longer intervals, such as months to years, biological variance in healthy repertoires might increase even further. In all healthy donors, the variance in clone template counts between samples taken roughly 14 days apart rose significantly as total template count increased.

No immune events, such as infections, were documented for the healthy donors during the collection period. To calibrate time-dependent variance in a beta-binomial model of T-cell clone differential abundance, blood repertoires from healthy donors were used as a training cohort. The training cohort was composed of some ten healthy donors, 3 female and 7 male. On average the donors were around 45 years old, and their ages spanned about 25 to 64 years. Obtained from a commercial supplier, whole blood was collected from each healthy donor at three time points set two to three weeks apart. For immunosequencing, genomic DNA was extracted from unsorted whole blood. A distance of 17 bases separates the germline ends of V and J, which lose 11 bases and 4 bases respectively. Counted from cysteine to phenylalanine, this CDR3 has 13 amino acids. Only CDR3 DNA is held: 39 bases, read in frame from base 1. From a lookup of the germline V gene, CDR1 and CDR2 are SGHVS and FNYEAQ.

TCRbeta CDR3 regions were profiled by bias-controlled multiplex PCR amplification of genomic DNA with the immunoSEQ Assay. The authors processed their data as follows. The absolute abundance of each unique TCRbeta CDR3 region was quantified after sequences were collapsed and filtered. Two models were used to test differential abundance: a binomial model (Fisher-equivalent) and a beta-binomial model that adds time-dependent variance fitted from healthy donors. Clones with fewer than 5 combined templates were removed, and differential abundance was called for clones with a Benjamini-Hochberg FDR below 0.01. Beta-binomial variance was modeled as a function of total template count across the two samples using the form v = (b*log(k)+a)^2. TCRdb re-hosts the immuneACCESS table, in-frame sequences only. Its copies lack some clones; in the studies checked, an unresolved V gene accounts for under half of them, and the cause for the rest is not known. V, J and clone size were drawn from that table, and D and trimming were deduced from the DNA. This sample gives roughly 90,000 clones in total; roughly 85% of them show up just once. Jointly, the top ten make up 4% to 5.5% of the sample.

The rearranged chain carries TRBV7-6 and TRBJ2-5, with a tentative D call of TRBD1 or TRBD2, each matching 5 bases. The source is a person aged 18 to 75 in good health. The sequenced sample consisted of blood. The CDR3: CAAGGAEGETQYF. The DNA is TGTGCCGCTGGGGGTGCAGAAGGAGAGACCCAGTACTTC.